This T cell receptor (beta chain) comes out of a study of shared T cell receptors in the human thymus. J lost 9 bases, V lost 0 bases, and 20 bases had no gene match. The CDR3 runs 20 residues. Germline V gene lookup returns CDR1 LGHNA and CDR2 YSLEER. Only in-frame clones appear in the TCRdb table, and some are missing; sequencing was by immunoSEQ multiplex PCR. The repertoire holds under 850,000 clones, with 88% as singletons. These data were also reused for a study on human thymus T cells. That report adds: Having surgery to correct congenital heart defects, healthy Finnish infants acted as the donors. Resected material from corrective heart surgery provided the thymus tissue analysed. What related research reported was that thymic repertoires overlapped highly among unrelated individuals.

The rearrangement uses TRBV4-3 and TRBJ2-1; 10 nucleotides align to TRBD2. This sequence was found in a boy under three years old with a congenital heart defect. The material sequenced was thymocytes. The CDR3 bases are TGCGCCAGCAGCCAAGATGAGGTTAGAGGTTATAGCGGGAGGTTTCCTGAGCAGTTCTTC. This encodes CASSQDEVRGYSGRFPEQFF.